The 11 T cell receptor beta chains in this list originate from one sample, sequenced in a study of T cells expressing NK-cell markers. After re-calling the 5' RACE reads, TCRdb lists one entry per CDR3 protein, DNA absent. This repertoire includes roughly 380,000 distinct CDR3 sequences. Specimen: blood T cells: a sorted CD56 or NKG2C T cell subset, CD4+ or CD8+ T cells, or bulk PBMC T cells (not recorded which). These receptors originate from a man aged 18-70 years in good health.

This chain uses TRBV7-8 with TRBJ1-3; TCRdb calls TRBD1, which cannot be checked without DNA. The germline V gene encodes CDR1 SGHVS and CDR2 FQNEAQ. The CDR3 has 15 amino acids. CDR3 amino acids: CASTDWGYSGNTIYF. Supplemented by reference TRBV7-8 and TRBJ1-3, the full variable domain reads GAGVSQSPRYKVAKRGQDVALRCDPISGHVSLFWYQQALGQGPEFLTYFQNEAQLDKSGLPSDRFFAERPEGSVSTLKIQRTQQEDSAVYLCASTDWGYSGNTIYFGEGSWLTVV.

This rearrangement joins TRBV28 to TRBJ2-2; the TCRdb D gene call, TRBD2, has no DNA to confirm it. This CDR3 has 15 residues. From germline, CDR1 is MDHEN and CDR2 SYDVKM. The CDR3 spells CASKLAGMNTGELFF.

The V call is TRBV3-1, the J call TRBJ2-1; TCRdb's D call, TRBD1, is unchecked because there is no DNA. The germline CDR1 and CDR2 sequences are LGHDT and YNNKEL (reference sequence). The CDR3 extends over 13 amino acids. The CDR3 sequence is CASSQGTTGQQFF.

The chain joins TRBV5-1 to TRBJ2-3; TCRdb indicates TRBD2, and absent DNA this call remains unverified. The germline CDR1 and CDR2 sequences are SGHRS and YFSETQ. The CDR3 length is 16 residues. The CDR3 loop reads CASSPVSGEGTDTQYF.

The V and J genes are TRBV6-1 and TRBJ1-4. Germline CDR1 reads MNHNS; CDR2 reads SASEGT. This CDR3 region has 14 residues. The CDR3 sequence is CASRGGGGNEKLFF.

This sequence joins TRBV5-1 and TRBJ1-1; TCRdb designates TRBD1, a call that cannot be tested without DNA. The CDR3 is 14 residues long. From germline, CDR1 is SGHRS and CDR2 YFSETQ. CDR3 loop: CASSTTGFNTEAFF. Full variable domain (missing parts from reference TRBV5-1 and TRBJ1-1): KAGVTQTPRYLIKTRGQQVTLSCSPISGHRSVSWYQQTPGQGLQFLFEYFSETQRNKGNFPGRFSGRQFSNSRSEMNVSTLELGDSALYLCASSTTGFNTEAFFGQGTRLTVV.

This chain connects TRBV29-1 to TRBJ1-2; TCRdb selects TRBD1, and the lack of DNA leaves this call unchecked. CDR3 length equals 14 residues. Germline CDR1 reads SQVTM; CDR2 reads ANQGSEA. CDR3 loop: CSAGGSGQNYGYTF.

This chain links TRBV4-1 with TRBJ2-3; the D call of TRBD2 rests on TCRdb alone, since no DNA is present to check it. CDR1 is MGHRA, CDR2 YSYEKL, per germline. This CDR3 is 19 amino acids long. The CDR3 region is CASSSRRTSGGPSTDTQYF.

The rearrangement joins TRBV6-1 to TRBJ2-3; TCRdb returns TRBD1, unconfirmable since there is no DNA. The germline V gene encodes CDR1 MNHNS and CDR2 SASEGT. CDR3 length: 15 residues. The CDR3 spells CASTPGRGPTDTQYF.

The CDR3 reads CSARGRGFAETQYF. This sequence joins TRBV20-1 and TRBJ2-5; TCRdb designates TRBD1, a call that cannot be tested without DNA. CDR3 length: 14 residues. CDR1 and CDR2 (germline): DFQATT, SNEGSKA (reference sequence).

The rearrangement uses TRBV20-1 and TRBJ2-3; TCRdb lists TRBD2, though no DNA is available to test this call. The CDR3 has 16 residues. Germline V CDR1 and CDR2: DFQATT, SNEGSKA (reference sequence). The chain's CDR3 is CSAHPLTSGDTDTQYF.